Below, 21 T cell receptor beta chains from the same sample are listed, as sequenced in a study of metastatic and nonmetastatic thyroid tumors. Patients were all untreated before their thyroid surgery. With MiXCR, TCRdb reprocessed the PCR reads. Among roughly 59,000 clones listed, around 15% were seen once. Sequencing used blood. These receptors originate from a male donor with papillary thyroid cancer or a benign thyroid nodule (not recorded which). Some clones in this sample may be carry-over from other donors' samples.

For this clone: Distinct nucleotide sequences in the sample also encode this CDR3. V gene TRBV6-1 combines with J gene TRBJ2-5; perhaps TRBD1 as D (5 bases). Trimming took 5 bases from V and 5 from J, leaving 12 bases between them. Germline V gives CDR1 MNHNS, CDR2 SASEGT. This CDR3 region has 13 residues. For the CDR3, the DNA is TGTGCCAGCAGTCGTACAGGTACGGAGACCCAGTACTTC. Protein sequence: CASSRTGTETQYF.

This clone occurred many times. The chain is built from TRBV11-3 and TRBJ2-1, with 7 bases aligning to TRBD2. CDR3 length: 16 amino acids. CDR1 and CDR2 from the germline V gene are SGHNT and YENEEA. The trim removed 2 bases at V and 3 bases at J, leaving 7 bases unmatched. Here the CDR3 reads CASSLHSSGGYNEQFF. The CDR3 DNA reads TGTGCCAGCAGCTTACACTCTAGCGGAGGCTACAATGAGCAGTTCTTC. Supplemented by reference TRBV11-3 and TRBJ2-1, the full variable domain reads EAGVVQSPRYKIIEKKQPVAFWCNPISGHNTLYWYLQNLGQGPELLIRYENEEAVDDSQLPKDRFSAERLKGVDSTLKIQPAELGDSAVYLCASSLHSSGGYNEQFFGPGTRLTVL.

This clone has a count of ten or more. The rearrangement joins TRBV18 to TRBJ2-2; TRBD1 matches at 8 bases. This CDR3 has 18 amino acids. Per germline, CDR1 KGHSH and CDR2 LQKENI. Trimming at V came to 4 bases and at J to 5 bases, leaving 15 bases not matched to a gene. The CDR3 loop reads CASSRLSTGVSWTGELFF. CDR3 nucleotides: TGTGCCAGCTCACGACTATCGACAGGGGTTTCTTGGACCGGGGAGCTGTTTTTT.

The rearrangement links TRBV5-1 to TRBJ2-3; D is perhaps TRBD2 (6 bases). Trimming pared 0 bases from V and 3 bases from J, leaving 14 bases between. The germline CDR1 and CDR2 sequences are SGHRS and YFSETQ. CDR3 length: 16 residues. The CDR3 DNA reads TGCGCCAGCAGCTTGGGACCCGGCGGGACGACAGATACGCAGTATTTT. Amino acids: CASSLGPGGTTDTQYF.

The sample holds a few counts of this clone. This sequence may be a read error, since a much larger clone differs from it by one base. V and J are TRBV4-2 and TRBJ2-3, with a weak D call TRBD2 (5 bases). Trimming took 1 base from V and 2 from J, leaving 22 bases between them. CDR1 is LGHNA and CDR2 is YNFKEQ in the germline V gene. The CDR3 length is 19 residues. The CDR3 region has the DNA TGTGCCAGCAGCCAAGTCGGAGGCCGGTCCCTCAGCCCCACAGATACGCAGTATTTT. Encoded protein: CASSQVGGRSLSPTDTQYF.

CDR3 amino acids: CASSFSGSPWDEQYF. The CDR3 DNA is TGCGCCAGCAGCTTTAGCGGGTCTCCCTGGGATGAGCAGTACTTC. The V gene is TRBV5-1, the J gene TRBJ2-7; TRBD2 matches 7 bases. With 2 bases clipped from V and 7 bases from J, the junction kept 12 bases outside the gene matches. CDR1 is SGHRS and CDR2 is YFSETQ in the germline V gene. The length of the CDR3 is 15 residues.

This clone was found many times. The genes are TRBV6-1 and TRBJ1-5; possibly TRBD1 for D (6 bases). V was cut by 7 bases and J by 3 bases, with 13 bases left in between. The CDR3 extends over 14 amino acids. Germline values: CDR1 MNHNS, CDR2 SASEGT. Here the CDR3 DNA reads TGTGCCAGCAAGCCGGACAGAAACAATCAGCCCCAGCATTTT. It codes for CASKPDRNNQPQHF.

This rearrangement joins TRBV11-2 to TRBJ1-3; D is uncertain. The CDR3 is 14 residues long. V lost 5 bases, J lost 0 bases, and 8 bases lay in between. Germline-derived CDR1 and CDR2 are SGHAT and FQNNGV. The CDR3 spells CASSRNPSGNTIYF. CDR3 in DNA: TGTGCCAGCAGCCGGAACCCCTCTGGAAACACCATATATTTT.

This clone has at least ten counts. The chain links TRBV20-1 to TRBJ1-4; D might be TRBD1 (5 bases). The V gene lost 2 bases and the J gene lost 4 bases, with 11 bases spanning the gap. The CDR3 extends over 14 amino acids. Germline V gives CDR1 DFQATT, CDR2 SNEGSKA (reference sequence). The CDR3 region has the DNA TGCAGTGCTAGAAAGTCAGGGCTTAATGAAAAACTGTTTTTT. Protein sequence: CSARKSGLNEKLFF.

The chain joins TRBV11-2 to TRBJ2-1; D is perhaps TRBD2 (5 bases). There are 15 residues in the CDR3. Germline assignment: CDR1 SGHAT and CDR2 FQNNGV. Trimming removed 9 bases from V and 5 bases from J, with 20 bases in between. As DNA, the CDR3 is TGTGCCAGTAGCCCGGCGGTGGTCGGGAACAATGAGCAGTTCTTC. As protein: CASSPAVVGNNEQFF.

The J gene is TRBJ2-7, the V gene TRBV30; TRBD2 matches at 9 bases. The CDR3 is 16 residues long. V was pared by 0 bases and J by 4 bases, with 10 bases of the junction left unmatched. Germline V gene data show CDR1 as GTSNPN and CDR2 as SVGIG (reference sequence). In DNA form, the CDR3 reads TGTGCCTGGAGTGTTGCGAGACTAGCGGATCGGTACGAGCAGTACGTC. It translates to CAWSVARLADRYEQYV.

This clone was picked up many times. The chain recombines TRBV5-1 with TRBJ1-2; 9 bases align to TRBD1. J gave up 4 bases and V 4 bases, and 14 bases lay outside the gene matches. The CDR3 extends over 17 amino acids. Germline lookup yields CDR1 SGHRS and CDR2 YFSETQ. CDR3 nucleotides: TGCGCCAGCAGCCCCGGGACAGGGTTAAGCTATGGCTATGGCTACACCTTC. Translation: CASSPGTGLSYGYGYTF.

The sample holds many counts of this clone. The gene calls are TRBV11-2 and TRBJ2-1, with D possibly TRBD2 on 5 matching bases. This CDR3 is built from 15 residues. Germline V gene lookup returns CDR1 SGHAT and CDR2 FQNNGV. V was shortened by 1 base and J by 5 bases, with 12 bases between the two germline ends. CDR3 in DNA: TGTGCCAGCAGCTTAGGTGAAGCGGACCACAATGAGCAGTTCTTC. Translated: CASSLGEADHNEQFF.

Regarding this clone: Just one base apart from a much larger clone, this may be a read error. The chain combines TRBV7-9 with TRBJ2-5; 7 bases map to TRBD1. The J segment lost 6 bases and the V segment lost 3 bases, leaving 10 bases of the junction unmatched. Germline V CDR1 and CDR2: SEHNR, FQNEAQ (reference sequence). CDR3 length: 15 amino acids. This CDR3 reads CASSFSGTATKTQYF. CDR3 bases: TGTGCCAGCAGCTTTTCCGGGACAGCTACAAAGACCCAGTACTTC. Variable domain in full (rest from reference TRBV7-9 and TRBJ2-5): DTGVSQNPRHKITKRGQNVTFRCDPISEHNRLYWYRQTLGQGPEFLTYFQNEAQLEKSRLLSDRFSAERPKGSFSTLEIQRTEQGDSAMYLCASSFSGTATKTQYFGPGTRLLVL.

This sequence joins TRBV3-1 and TRBJ2-3, with 10 bases aligning to TRBD2. CDR1 is LGHDT, CDR2 YNNKEL, per germline (reference sequence). The trim removed 4 bases at V and 2 bases at J, leaving 6 bases unmatched. The CDR3 runs to 16 residues. The chain's CDR3 is CASSRRLAGSTDTQYF. DNA for the CDR3: TGTGCCAGCAGCCGAAGACTAGCGGGTTCCACAGATACGCAGTATTTT.

At least ten counts were recorded for this clone. The rearrangement links TRBV6-1 to TRBJ1-2, with 8 bases matching TRBD1. In germline, CDR1 is MNHNS, CDR2 SASEGT. The CDR3 sequence is 15 residues long. With 5 bases clipped from V and 6 bases from J, the junction kept 11 bases outside the gene matches. CDR3 DNA sequence: TGTGCCAGCAGTCGAGAGGACAGGGTCATAGATGGCTACACCTTC. Protein sequence: CASSREDRVIDGYTF.

This clone was observed many times. The chain links TRBV18 to TRBJ1-4; D is unresolved. The length of the CDR3 is 18 residues. V dropped 0 bases and J dropped 7 bases, with 21 bases sitting between them. Germline CDR1 KGHSH, CDR2 LQKENI. The CDR3 protein is CASSPPKSPGIWTEKLFF. CDR3 DNA: TGTGCCAGCTCACCACCGAAATCACCGGGGATATGGACTGAAAAACTGTTTTTT.

The chain links TRBV20-1 to TRBJ1-2; D is possibly TRBD1 (6 bases). This CDR3 spans 14 amino acids. Germline CDR1 DFQATT, CDR2 SNEGSKA (reference sequence). Between the trimmed V and J ends, which lost 2 bases and 10 bases, there was a span of 20 bases. The CDR3 reads CSARTDRNDYFYTF. The CDR3 coding sequence is TGCAGTGCTAGAACGGACAGAAACGACTATTTCTACACCTTC.

This clone was observed at least ten times. A read error is possible here, since a much larger clone lies one base away. Additional DNA sequences in this sample encode the identical CDR3. The chain joins TRBV7-2 to TRBJ2-1; D call uncertain. The CDR3 covers 11 residues. The germline CDR1 and CDR2 sequences are SGHTA and FQGNSA. V lost 5 bases to trimming and J lost 9 bases, with 8 bases between them. CDR3 loop: CASSLTAEQFF. The DNA of the CDR3 is TGTGCCAGCAGCCTGACCGCTGAGCAGTTCTTC.

This clone was counted many times. The chain uses TRBV9 and TRBJ2-1, with a possible D match to TRBD2 (6 bases). This CDR3 has 16 amino acids. Between the trimmed V and J ends, which lost 0 bases and 0 bases, there was a span of 10 bases. Germline CDR1 and CDR2: SGDLS and YYNGEE. The CDR3 reads CASSVDWGDSYNEQFF. CDR3 nucleotide sequence: TGTGCCAGCAGCGTAGATTGGGGGGACTCCTACAATGAGCAGTTCTTC.

This clone was seen at least ten times. This sequence joins TRBV30 and TRBJ2-1, with TRBD2 matching over 12 bases. This CDR3 region has 18 residues. The V gene's germline CDR1 is GTSNPN and CDR2 SVGIG (reference sequence). V shed 1 base and J 4 bases; nucleotides not matched to a gene: 11. CDR3 coding DNA: TGTGCCTGGAGTGACGAGACTAGCGGGGGCTATCCTTACAATGAGCAGTTCTTC. Residues: CAWSDETSGGYPYNEQFF.